Shown below are 20 T cell receptor beta chains from a single sample sequenced in a study of cytomegalovirus exposure and HLA in healthy donors. The PCR used 60 Vbeta and 13 Jbeta primers. Here immunoSEQ multiplex PCR was the method, and the copy in TCRdb shows in-frame clones only, minus some. The sample shows about 37,000 clones, roughly three quarters of them seen only once. Sequencing was performed on PBMCs. The receptors were sampled from a man in his forties in good health and CMV-seronegative.

The chain uses TRBV6-5 and TRBJ2-2; D gene ambiguous. This CDR3 is built from 13 residues. The germline V and J ends were trimmed by 2 bases and 3 bases, with 4 bases remaining between them. The germline V gene encodes CDR1 MNHEY and CDR2 SVGAGI. The CDR3 coding sequence is TGTGCCAGCAGTTACCTCGACACCGGGGAGCTGTTTTTT. Encoded protein: CASSYLDTGELFF.

The J gene is TRBJ2-7, the V gene TRBV7-8; 8 bases are a match to TRBD1. The V segment lost 5 bases and the J segment 3 bases; nucleotides outside the gene matches: 18. The CDR3 totals 18 residues. Germline CDR1 SGHVS, CDR2 FQNEAQ. CDR3 sequence: CASSIRAPLSGGSYEQYF. In nucleotides, the CDR3 is TGTGCCAGCAGCATCCGCGCGCCGCTCTCAGGGGGCAGCTACGAGCAGTACTTC.

This clone was seen just once. This rearrangement joins TRBV11-1 to TRBJ2-4; D remains unclear. The CDR3 extends over 11 amino acids. Germline V lookup: CDR1 SGHAT, CDR2 FQDESV (reference sequence). V lost 4 bases and J 9 bases, leaving 7 bases between the germline ends. CDR3 nucleotide sequence: TGTGCCAGCAGCTCTAGTAGCATTCAGTACTTC. It codes for CASSSSSIQYF.

The genes are TRBV5-4 and TRBJ2-5; 7 nucleotides match TRBD1. Per germline, CDR1 SGHNT and CDR2 YYREEE (reference sequence). The CDR3 has 13 amino acids. Unmatched junction bases numbered 2, after V lost 4 bases and J lost 2 bases. CDR3 sequence (DNA): TGTGCCAGCAGCCGGGGACAGCAAGAGACCCAGTACTTC. Translated, it gives CASSRGQQETQYF. Using reference TRBV5-4 and TRBJ2-5 for the parts outside the CDR3, the full variable domain is ETGVTQSPTHLIKTRGQQVTLRCSSQSGHNTVSWYQQALGQGPQFIFQYYREEENGRGNFPPRFSGLQFPNYSSELNVNALELDDSALYLCASSRGQQETQYFGPGTRLLVL.

The chain links TRBV30 to TRBJ2-2, with 7 bases identical to TRBD2. The germline gives CDR1 GTSNPN, CDR2 SVGIG (reference sequence). The junction had 4 bases not matched to a gene; V was cut back by 3 bases and J by 0 bases. The CDR3 loop spans 15 amino acids. DNA of the CDR3: TGTGCCTGGAGCCTAGGGAGGGCGAACACCGGGGAGCTGTTTTTT. Protein: CAWSLGRANTGELFF.

This clone has only a few counts. The CDR3 DNA reads TGTGCCAGCAGTGACTCGGGAAGCGGGGGGGCCAAAGAGCAGTTCTTC. This encodes CASSDSGSGGAKEQFF. The chain couples TRBV6-4 to TRBJ2-1; 10 bases agree with TRBD2. Germline trimming cut 0 bases from V and 10 bases from J; bases unmatched to any gene: 9. CDR1 and CDR2 (germline): MRHNA, SNTAGT. The CDR3 sequence is 16 residues long.

The V and J genes are TRBV6-5 and TRBJ1-2; D remains ambiguous. This CDR3 is built from 14 residues. Germline V gives CDR1 MNHEY, CDR2 SVGAGI. Trimming cost V 0 bases and J 7 bases, with 12 bases left between them. DNA for the CDR3: TGTGCCAGCAGTTACTCTAGGAGAGGTGGTGGCTACACCTTC. This codes for CASSYSRRGGGYTF.

The rearrangement joins TRBV5-4 to TRBJ2-1; 7 nucleotides match TRBD1. The CDR3 runs to 17 residues. The germline gives CDR1 SGHNT, CDR2 YYREEE (reference sequence). The V gene end was trimmed by 4 bases and the J gene end by 0 bases; junction bases not matched to a gene: 10. The DNA for the CDR3 is TGTGCCAGCAGCATAGGGACAGCTGCAAGCTCCTACAATGAGCAGTTCTTC. Amino acid sequence: CASSIGTAASSYNEQFF.

V is TRBV5-4 and J is TRBJ2-5; 7 bases align to TRBD1. Looked up from germline, CDR1 is SGHNT and CDR2 is YYREEE (reference sequence). Trimming at V came to 4 bases and at J to 4 bases, leaving 4 bases not matched to a gene. The CDR3 has 13 residues. The CDR3, as DNA: TGTGCCAGCAGCGTACAGGGGTCAGAGACCCAGTACTTC. Translated: CASSVQGSETQYF.

The rearrangement joins TRBV7-9 to TRBJ2-5; TRBD1 matches 7 bases. The germline gives CDR1 SEHNR, CDR2 FQNEAQ (reference sequence). The V and J ends lost 6 bases and 9 bases, in that order; junction bases with no gene match: 13. The CDR3 contains 14 residues. CDR3 nucleotides: TGTGCCAGCAGGGGACAGTCGGCTTTAGATCCCCAGTACTTC. Protein product: CASRGQSALDPQYF.

V is TRBV9 and J is TRBJ2-5; 12 nucleotides line up with TRBD2. V shed 4 bases, J shed 2 bases, and the junction held 3 bases outside the gene matches. The CDR3 runs to 15 residues. Germline CDR1 and CDR2: SGDLS and YYNGEE. The CDR3 is CASSNLAGGQETQYF. The CDR3 coding sequence is TGTGCCAGCAGCAACCTAGCGGGGGGGCAAGAGACCCAGTACTTC.

J is TRBJ2-3 and V is TRBV4-3; D is uncertain. Germline CDR1 and CDR2: LGHNA and YSLEER. Trimming shortened V by 0 bases and J by 11 bases, and 12 bases separated the two germline ends. The CDR3 sequence is 13 residues long. The CDR3 DNA sequence: TGCGCCAGCAGCCAAGAGGCTAGTCTAGAGCAGTATTTT. Encoded protein: CASSQEASLEQYF.

This chain joins TRBV5-1 and TRBJ2-5; D might be TRBD1 (5 bases). V was shortened by 0 bases and J by 5 bases, with 8 bases between the two germline ends. CDR3 length equals 13 residues. Germline CDR1 reads SGHRS; CDR2 reads YFSETQ. CDR3 region: CASSLEGVETQYF. The CDR3 DNA reads TGCGCCAGCAGCTTGGAAGGGGTGGAGACCCAGTACTTC.

The V call is TRBV19, the J call TRBJ1-2, with a possible D match to TRBD1 (6 bases). V was trimmed by 5 bases and J by 2 bases, leaving 12 bases between them. Germline loops: CDR1 LNHDA, CDR2 SQIVND (reference sequence). The CDR3 has 14 residues. CDR3 residues: CASSERGQNYGYTF. CDR3 DNA sequence: TGTGCCAGTAGTGAACGGGGACAAAACTATGGCTACACCTTC.

V usage is TRBV5-4 and J usage is TRBJ2-1, with D unclear. Germline V gene data show CDR1 as SGHNT and CDR2 as YYREEE (reference sequence). This CDR3 contains 16 residues. Trimming removed 1 base at V and 0 bases at J, with 11 bases between. CDR3 amino acids: CASSLIHASSYNEQFF. For the CDR3, the DNA is TGTGCCAGCAGCTTGATCCACGCTAGCTCCTACAATGAGCAGTTCTTC.

The V gene is TRBV6-4, the J gene TRBJ2-3; 8 bases agree with TRBD1. Unmatched junction bases numbered 5, after V lost 2 bases and J lost 4 bases. Germline CDR1 and CDR2: MRHNA and SNTAGT. This CDR3 has 15 amino acids. The CDR3 DNA reads TGTGCCAGCAGTGACGGACAGGGTGAGGCAGATACGCAGTATTTT. Translated: CASSDGQGEADTQYF.

This chain uses TRBV4-3 with TRBJ2-7, with D possibly matching TRBD2 (5 bases). CDR3 size: 15 residues. Deletions cut 3 bases from V and 1 base from J, with 13 bases between. The V gene's germline CDR1 is LGHNA and CDR2 YSLEER. The CDR3 here is CASSHGPGFSYEQYF. CDR3 DNA: TGCGCCAGCAGCCATGGTCCGGGATTTTCCTACGAGCAGTACTTC.

The rearrangement joins TRBV6-5 to TRBJ1-1; D is uncertain. Germline CDR1 is MNHEY and CDR2 is SVGAGI. The V gene lost 0 bases and the J gene lost 6 bases, with 11 bases spanning the gap. This CDR3 has 14 amino acids. CDR3 protein: CASSYSRASAEAFF. The CDR3 DNA follows: TGTGCCAGCAGTTACTCGAGGGCCAGCGCTGAAGCTTTCTTT.

The V and J genes are TRBV7-2 and TRBJ2-2, with a possible D match to TRBD1 (6 bases). CDR1 is SGHTA, CDR2 FQGNSA, per germline. CDR3 size: 14 residues. V was cut by 10 bases and J by 0 bases, with 12 bases left in between. The CDR3 here is CAIPQGTNTGELFF. The DNA of the CDR3 is TGTGCCATCCCACAGGGAACGAACACCGGGGAGCTGTTTTTT.

The chain links TRBV6-5 to TRBJ1-2; D gene ambiguous. The CDR3 covers 13 residues. CDR1 is MNHEY and CDR2 is SVGAGI in the germline V gene. V lost 0 bases to trimming and J lost 5 bases, with 7 bases between them. CDR3 protein: CASSYSETYGYTF. For the CDR3, the DNA is TGTGCCAGCAGTTACTCGGAGACTTATGGCTACACCTTC.